The present TCR beta chain was sequenced within a study of blood T cell repertoires in COVID-19. Repertoires were generated with immunoSEQ multiplex PCR, while TCRdb's copy carries only in-frame clones and drops some. The repertoire holds fewer than 200,000 clones, with around 83% as singletons. Trimming shortened V by 8 bases and J by 0 bases, and 11 bases separated the two germline ends. Germline V lookup: CDR1 LNHDA, CDR2 SQIVND (reference sequence). The length of the CDR3 is 14 residues. The source of this sequence is a man aged 50 or older who had recovered from COVID-19. The J gene is TRBJ1-5, the V gene TRBV19; tentatively, D is TRBD1 (6 bases). The sequencing input was PBMCs or T cells enriched from blood (not recorded which). The CDR3 sequence: CASQQGHSNQPQHF. The CDR3 region has the DNA TGTGCCAGTCAACAGGGCCATAGCAATCAGCCCCAGCATTTT.